Shown below are 28 T cell receptor beta chains from a single sample sequenced in a study of neurological immune-mediated disorders. TCRdb recomputed calls from the 5' RACE reads with MiXCR, one row per CDR3 protein. The sample shows about 74,000 distinct CDR3 sequences, 5.2% of them seen only once. Material: PBMCs. Every receptor here comes from a man aged 18 to 30 with multiple sclerosis.

This clonotype was observed at least ten times. The rearrangement links TRBV5-1 to TRBJ1-2, with no clear D. The germline V gene has CDR1 SGHRS and CDR2 YFSETQ. V was trimmed by 1 base and J by 4 bases, leaving 8 bases between them. The CDR3 spans 13 residues. CDR3 region: CASSLSLSYGYTF. The CDR3 DNA reads TGCGCCAGCAGCTTGTCGCTGAGCTATGGCTACACCTTC. The full variable domain, in which reference TRBV5-1 and TRBJ1-2 provide the parts outside the CDR3, is KAGVTQTPRYLIKTRGQQVTLSCSPISGHRSVSWYQQTPGQGLQFLFEYFSETQRNKGNFPGRFSGRQFSNSRSEMNVSTLELGDSALYLCASSLSLSYGYTFGSGTRLTVV.

This clonotype was seen more than once but under ten times. One end of the junction fails to match germline, which may point to a read error. J is TRBJ1-6 and V is TRBV15; D is unclear. In germline, CDR1 is LNHNV, CDR2 YYDKDF (reference sequence). This CDR3 comprises 13 residues. CDR3 sequence: CATSRDYDSPLNF. The CDR3 DNA reads as TGTGCCACCAGCAGGGATTATGATTCACCCCTCAACTTT.

Comment on this clonotype: A single base separates this from a much larger clone, so it may be a read error. The J gene is TRBJ1-1, the V gene TRBV6-1, with D possibly being TRBD1 (5 bases). CDR1 and CDR2 (germline): MNHNS, SASEGT. There are 14 residues in the CDR3. V was clipped by 6 bases and J by 1 base, with 12 bases between them. The CDR3 region is CASRWTTENTEAFF. In DNA, the CDR3 is TGTGCCAGCAGATGGACAACTGAGAACACTGAAGCTTTCTTT.

This clonotype has at least ten counts. The genes are TRBV5-1 and TRBJ2-5; no definite D call. Germline V gene data show CDR1 as SGHRS and CDR2 as YFSETQ. This CDR3 comprises 18 residues. V was cut by 4 bases and J by 1 base, with 23 bases left in between. This chain's CDR3 is CASSHTPYSAGSQETQYF. The DNA of the CDR3 is TGCGCCAGCAGCCACACCCCCTATTCCGCAGGATCCCAAGAGACCCAGTACTTC.

This clonotype was counted at least ten times. This chain connects TRBV20-1 to TRBJ2-4; 8 nucleotides line up with TRBD2. The ends lost 3 bases at V and 2 bases at J; junction bases unmatched: 3. In germline, CDR1 is DFQATT, CDR2 SNEGSKA (reference sequence). The CDR3 contains 14 residues. This CDR3 is CSASRGGTKNIQYF. CDR3 sequence (DNA): TGCAGTGCTAGCCGGGGGGGGACCAAAAACATTCAGTACTTC.

This clonotype was counted ten times or more. V usage is TRBV4-3 and J usage is TRBJ2-7, with D perhaps TRBD1 (5 bases). This CDR3 is 15 amino acids long. Trimming pared 0 bases from V and 5 bases from J, leaving 14 bases between. Germline-derived CDR1 and CDR2 are LGHNA and YSLEER. The CDR3 coding sequence is TGCGCCAGCAGCCAAGATTGGAACGGCAGGGACGAGCAGTACTTC. It is translated as CASSQDWNGRDEQYF.

This clonotype was seen only a few times. Given a much more abundant clone one base away, this may be a read error. This chain joins TRBV11-2 and TRBJ1-2; possible D gene TRBD1, 5 bases. The CDR3 length is 13 residues. The V end was cut by 5 bases, the J end by 5 bases, with 12 bases between. The germline V gene encodes CDR1 SGHAT and CDR2 FQNNGV. The chain's CDR3 is CASSAGKGYGYTF. The CDR3 nucleotides are TGTGCCAGCAGCGCGGGAAAGGGGTATGGCTACACCTTC.

This clonotype showed up many times. The chain uses TRBV10-3 and TRBJ1-2; TRBD1 matches 11 bases. CDR1 is ENHRY and CDR2 is SYGVKD in the germline V gene. CDR3 length: 13 residues. The V gene end was trimmed by 6 bases and the J gene end by 8 bases; junction bases not matched to a gene: 5. The CDR3 reads CAISGQGAGGYTF. In nucleotides, the CDR3 is TGTGCCATCAGCGGACAGGGGGCAGGAGGCTACACCTTC.

This clonotype was seen ten or more times. V and J are TRBV7-9 and TRBJ1-4, with 7 bases aligning to TRBD1. The trim removed 7 bases at V and 11 bases at J, leaving 7 bases unmatched. The germline V gene has CDR1 SEHNR and CDR2 FQNEAQ (reference sequence). The CDR3 runs 12 residues. CDR3 sequence: CASKGTTGKLFF. Written as DNA, the CDR3 is TGTGCCAGCAAAGGGACGACAGGGAAACTGTTTTTT.

This clonotype was detected many times. The rearrangement uses TRBV15 and TRBJ1-5; 10 nucleotides agree with TRBD1. Germline V gene lookup returns CDR1 LNHNV and CDR2 YYDKDF (reference sequence). V trimming: 5 bases; J trimming: 7 bases; junction bases outside the gene matches: 5. CDR3 size: 14 residues. The CDR3 DNA sequence: TGTGCCACCAGCGACGACAGGGGGCTGCAGCCCCAGCATTTT. Translated: CATSDDRGLQPQHF.

A note on this clonotype: One end of the junction fails to match germline, which may point to a read error. The rearrangement joins TRBV10-3 to TRBJ1-5, with a weak D call TRBD1 (5 bases). Germline assignment: CDR1 ENHRY and CDR2 SYGVKD. CDR3 length: 15 amino acids. The CDR3, as DNA: TGTGCCATCAGTGAATCCGGGAGGGGCAATCAGCCCCAGAATTTT. It specifies CAISESGRGNQPQNF.

This clonotype was picked up many times. The gene calls are TRBV7-2 and TRBJ1-2, with D perhaps matching TRBD1 (5 bases). Trimming removed 2 bases at V and 7 bases at J, with 11 bases between. CDR1 is SGHTA, CDR2 FQGNSA, per germline. The CDR3 totals 13 residues. CDR3 DNA sequence: TGTGCCAGCAGCTTACGCAGGGTCTCTGGCTACACCTTC. The encoded protein is CASSLRRVSGYTF.

This clonotype has ten or more counts. CDR3 sequence: CSARPYGYTF. Here the CDR3 DNA reads TGCAGTGCTAGACCCTATGGCTACACCTTC. The genes are TRBV20-1 and TRBJ1-2; D not certain. CDR1 and CDR2 from the germline V gene are DFQATT and SNEGSKA (reference sequence). The CDR3 runs 10 residues. Trimming stripped 2 bases from V and 4 bases from J, with 2 bases between.

Many counts were recorded for this clonotype. The rearrangement uses TRBV20-1 and TRBJ1-3, with 8 bases aligning to TRBD1. Germline V gene sequence: CDR1 DFQATT, CDR2 SNEGSKA (reference sequence). This CDR3 is 15 amino acids long. V lost 6 bases, J lost 4 bases, and 11 bases stayed unmatched. CDR3 nucleotides: TGCAGTGCACAAACGACAGGGGCCGGAGGAAACACCATATATTTT. This gives the protein CSAQTTGAGGNTIYF.

This clonotype was observed at least ten times. The chain couples TRBV20-1 to TRBJ1-5; the D is unclear. The ends were cut back, 1 base at V and 1 base at J, with 11 bases in the middle. The CDR3 is made up of 15 amino acids. Germline values: CDR1 DFQATT, CDR2 SNEGSKA (reference sequence). The CDR3 DNA reads TGCAGTGCTAGAGTGACCGGGGAGAGCAATCAGCCCCAGCATTTT. Translation: CSARVTGESNQPQHF.

This clonotype showed up many times. J is TRBJ2-1 and V is TRBV20-1; 12 bases align to TRBD2. Trimming cost V 7 bases and J 7 bases; bases outside gene matches: 8. The germline gives CDR1 DFQATT, CDR2 SNEGSKA (reference sequence). This CDR3 spans 14 amino acids. As DNA, the CDR3 is TGCAGTGTCAAGACTAGCGGGAGAGGAAATGAGCAGTTCTTC. Amino acids: CSVKTSGRGNEQFF.

This clonotype came up many times. The rearrangement links TRBV5-1 to TRBJ2-2, with D perhaps being TRBD1 or TRBD2 (5 bases each). The germline V gene has CDR1 SGHRS and CDR2 YFSETQ. Trimming stripped 6 bases from V and 3 bases from J, with 12 bases between. The CDR3 is made up of 14 amino acids. CDR3: CASNGAWDTGELFF. The CDR3 coding sequence is TGCGCCAGCAACGGGGCATGGGACACCGGGGAGCTGTTTTTT.

This clonotype was detected a few times. The chain uses TRBV7-9 and TRBJ1-4; D not resolved. This CDR3 contains 16 residues. V was pared by 2 bases and J by 4 bases, with 14 bases between. Looked up from germline, CDR1 is SEHNR and CDR2 is FQNEAQ (reference sequence). CDR3 amino acids: CASSLRAGRLNEKLFF. CDR3 sequence (DNA): TGTGCCAGCAGCTTACGGGCAGGAAGACTTAATGAAAAACTGTTTTTT.

This clonotype has more than one count but fewer than ten. The chain links TRBV28 to TRBJ2-7; TRBD1 matches at 7 bases. Germline lookup yields CDR1 MDHEN and CDR2 SYDVKM. The CDR3 runs 14 residues. The junction had 8 bases not matched to a gene; V was cut back by 2 bases and J by 7 bases. This CDR3 is CASSLRQGVKEQYF. As DNA, the CDR3 is TGTGCCAGCAGTTTACGCCAGGGGGTCAAAGAGCAGTACTTC.

There are many counts of this clonotype. This rearrangement joins TRBV5-5 to TRBJ2-6; a possible D gene is TRBD1 (6 bases). This CDR3 region has 17 residues. V was shortened by 4 bases and J by 4 bases, with 18 bases between the two germline ends. Germline CDR1 is SGHKS and CDR2 is YYEKEE (reference sequence). The CDR3 sequence is CASSRRSSGVGANVLTF. CDR3 bases: TGTGCCAGCAGCCGCCGATCATCAGGGGTCGGGGCCAACGTCCTGACTTTC.

This clonotype has at least ten counts. CDR3 DNA sequence: TGTGCCAGCAGTCCGCGTCCAGCGGGGCGATACGAGCAGTACTTC. Translating gives CASSPRPAGRYEQYF. The chain carries TRBV27 and TRBJ2-7, with 7 nucleotides matching TRBD2. CDR3 size: 15 residues. Germline CDR1 reads MNHEY; CDR2 reads SMNVEV (reference sequence). With V trimmed by 5 bases and J by 4 bases, 11 bases remained unmatched.

This clonotype was seen a few times. The genes are TRBV5-1 and TRBJ2-7; 7 nucleotides match TRBD1. CDR1 is SGHRS, CDR2 YFSETQ, per germline. Trimming cost V 4 bases and J 3 bases; bases outside gene matches: 10. The CDR3 spans 15 residues. The CDR3 DNA reads as TGCGCCAGCAGCCCTCCCCCCGGGACAGACTACGAGCAGTACTTC. Translating gives CASSPPPGTDYEQYF.

About this clonotype: This clone may be a read error of a much larger clone one base away. CDR3: CASSPRWTRGRGEQYF. The DNA of the CDR3 is TGTGCCAGCAGCCCCCGGTGGACTAGAGGGAGAGGCGAGCAGTACTTC. This rearrangement joins TRBV7-6 to TRBJ2-7; 7 positions match TRBD2. The CDR3 extends over 16 amino acids. Per the germline V gene, CDR1 is SGHVS and CDR2 is FNYEAQ. The V segment lost 5 bases and the J segment 6 bases; nucleotides outside the gene matches: 16.

This clonotype was picked up many times. The chain uses TRBV6-7 and TRBJ2-4, with D possibly being TRBD1 or TRBD2 (5 bases each). TRBV6-7 is an ORF; its function is uncertain. Trimming took 7 bases from V and 0 from J, leaving 16 bases between them. This CDR3 is 16 amino acids long. The CDR3 sequence is CASILRDRGAKNIQYF. The DNA for the CDR3 is TGTGCCAGCATACTGAGGGACCGCGGAGCCAAAAACATTCAGTACTTC.

For the CDR3, the DNA is TGTGCCAGCTCTCCATTGGCGGGGAAGTACAATGAGCAGTTCTTC. It encodes CASSPLAGKYNEQFF. The chain has TRBV18 and TRBJ2-1, with D perhaps TRBD2 (6 bases). This CDR3 is 15 amino acids long. V lost 6 bases, J lost 4 bases, and 16 bases lay in between. Germline-derived CDR1 and CDR2 are KGHSH and LQKENI.

This clonotype showed up many times. This chain uses TRBV12-3 or TRBV12-4 with TRBJ2-3, with D maybe TRBD1 (6 bases). This CDR3 is 14 amino acids long. Trimming shortened V by 6 bases and J by 0 bases, and 10 bases separated the two germline ends. The CDR3 bases are TGTGCCAGCAGAGATCAGGGGAGCACAGATACGCAGTATTTT. Its protein is CASRDQGSTDTQYF.

The rearrangement joins TRBV4-2 to TRBJ2-5; 8 bases agree with TRBD1. The CDR3 is 16 residues long. CDR1 is LGHNA and CDR2 is YNFKEQ in the germline V gene. V trimming: 2 bases; J trimming: 0 bases; junction bases outside the gene matches: 5. CDR3: CASSQLRTGHQETQYF. CDR3 sequence (DNA): TGTGCCAGCAGCCAACTGCGGACAGGGCACCAAGAGACCCAGTACTTC.

At least ten counts were recorded for this clonotype. V usage is TRBV20-1 and J usage is TRBJ2-1; unclear D gene. The CDR3 consists of 12 residues. The germline V gene encodes CDR1 DFQATT and CDR2 SNEGSKA (reference sequence). V lost 7 bases and J 8 bases, leaving 15 bases between the germline ends. Written as DNA, the CDR3 is TGCAGTGTTAGGGCAGGTTTCGATGAGCAGTTCTTC. Translating gives CSVRAGFDEQFF.